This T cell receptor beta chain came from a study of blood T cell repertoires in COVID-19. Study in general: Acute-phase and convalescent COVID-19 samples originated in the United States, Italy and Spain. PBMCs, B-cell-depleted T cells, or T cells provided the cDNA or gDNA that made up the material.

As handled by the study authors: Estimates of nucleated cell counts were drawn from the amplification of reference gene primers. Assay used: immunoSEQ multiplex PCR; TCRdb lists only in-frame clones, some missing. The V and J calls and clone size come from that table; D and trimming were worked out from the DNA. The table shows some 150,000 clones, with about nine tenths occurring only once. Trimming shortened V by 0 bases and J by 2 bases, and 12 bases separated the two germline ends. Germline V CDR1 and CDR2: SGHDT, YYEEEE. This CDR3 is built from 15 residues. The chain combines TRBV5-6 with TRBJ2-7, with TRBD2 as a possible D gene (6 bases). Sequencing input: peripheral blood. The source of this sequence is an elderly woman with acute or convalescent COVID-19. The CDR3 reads CASSLAGTGAYEQYF. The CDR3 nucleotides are TGTGCCAGCAGCTTGGCCGGGACTGGGGCCTACGAGCAGTACTTC.